The 7 T cell receptor beta chains below come from one sample, sequenced in a study of blood T cell repertoires in COVID-19. Clones were sequenced by immunoSEQ multiplex PCR, and TCRdb holds only the in-frame ones, with some missing. The sample has over 200,000 clones, roughly nine tenths seen once; the top ten hold approximately 12%. The sample consisted of peripheral blood. The source of these receptors is a woman aged 18-35 years who had recovered from COVID-19.

The J gene is TRBJ2-2, the V gene TRBV7-2; no definite D call. Germline CDR1 SGHTA, CDR2 FQGNSA. Trimming pared 2 bases from V and 0 bases from J, leaving 10 bases between. CDR3 length: 16 amino acids. The CDR3 DNA follows: TGTGCCAGCAGCTTACAGTCTAGGACGAACACCGGGGAGCTGTTTTTT. Translated: CASSLQSRTNTGELFF. Supplemented by reference TRBV7-2 and TRBJ2-2, the full variable domain reads GAGVSQSPSNKVTEKGKDVELRCDPISGHTALYWYRQSLGQGLEFLIYFQGNSAPDKSGLPSDRFSAERTGGSVSTLTIQRTQQEDSAVYLCASSLQSRTNTGELFFGEGSRLTVL.

The rearrangement joins TRBV6-2 or TRBV6-3 to TRBJ1-1; D remains unclear. The CDR3 spans 15 residues. Looked up from germline, CDR1 is MNHEY and CDR2 is SVGEGT. V was clipped by 2 bases and J by 0 bases, with 10 bases between them. In nucleotides, the CDR3 is TGTGCCAGCAGTTACATCGACACATTGAACACTGAAGCTTTCTTT. Its protein is CASSYIDTLNTEAFF.

In this sample, this clone turned up a few times. The rearrangement links TRBV9 to TRBJ1-2, with D uncertain. The CDR3 is made up of 14 amino acids. Per germline, CDR1 SGDLS and CDR2 YYNGEE. V was trimmed by 1 base and J by 8 bases, leaving 15 bases between them. For the CDR3, the DNA is TGTGCCAGCAGCGTATCATCAGGATCGGGAGGCTACACCTTC. Protein product: CASSVSSGSGGYTF.

The chain uses TRBV11-3 and TRBJ2-7; a weak D match, TRBD2 (6 bases). Trimming stripped 2 bases from V and 0 bases from J, with 11 bases between. The CDR3 consists of 15 residues. Germline V lookup: CDR1 SGHNT, CDR2 YENEEA. CDR3 DNA: TGTGCCAGCAGCTTATCTAGGGACTTCTCCTACGAGCAGTACTTC. Its protein is CASSLSRDFSYEQYF. The full variable domain, in which reference TRBV11-3 and TRBJ2-7 provide the parts outside the CDR3, is EAGVVQSPRYKIIEKKQPVAFWCNPISGHNTLYWYLQNLGQGPELLIRYENEEAVDDSQLPKDRFSAERLKGVDSTLKIQPAELGDSAVYLCASSLSRDFSYEQYFGPGTRLTVT.

The gene calls are TRBV14 and TRBJ2-7; 12 bases match TRBD2. Germline CDR1 and CDR2: SGHDN and FVKESK. After removal of 4 bases from V and 4 bases from J, the junction contained 2 bases not matched to a gene. There are 14 residues in the CDR3. This CDR3 reads CASSPGLAGYEQYF. Written as DNA, the CDR3 is TGTGCCAGCAGCCCCGGACTAGCGGGGTACGAGCAGTACTTC. The full variable domain, with the rest looked up from reference TRBV14 and TRBJ2-7, is EAGVTQFPSHSVIEKGQTVTLRCDPISGHDNLYWYRRVMGKEIKFLLHFVKESKQDESGMPNNRFLAERTGGTYSTLKVQPAELEDSGVYFCASSPGLAGYEQYFGPGTRLTVT.

The V call is TRBV4-1, the J call TRBJ1-5; maybe TRBD1 (6 bases). CDR3 length: 15 amino acids. Per the germline V gene, CDR1 is MGHRA and CDR2 is YSYEKL. V was shortened by 0 bases and J by 3 bases, with 9 bases between the two germline ends. The CDR3 region is CASSQDHRDNQPQHF. Written as DNA, the CDR3 is TGCGCCAGCAGCCAAGACCACAGGGACAATCAGCCCCAGCATTTT.

This rearrangement joins TRBV30 to TRBJ1-5, with a weak D call TRBD1 (5 bases). This CDR3 spans 13 amino acids. Germline lookup yields CDR1 GTSNPN and CDR2 SVGIG (reference sequence). Trimming stripped 0 bases from V and 9 bases from J, with 12 bases between. The CDR3 DNA follows: TGTGCCTGGAGTGTGCAGGGTTCGGGGCCCCAGCATTTT. It encodes CAWSVQGSGPQHF.